This T cell receptor (beta chain) was found in a study of blood T cell repertoires in COVID-19. As for the study in general: Spain, Italy and the United States supplied samples that represented acute and convalescent COVID-19. Sources were T cells, B-cell-depleted T cells, or PBMCs; the material itself was cDNA or gDNA.

CDR1 is SGHVS and CDR2 is FQNEAQ in the germline V gene. The ends were cut back, 2 bases at V and 10 bases at J, with 12 bases in the middle. CDR3 length: 12 amino acids. Data came from immunoSEQ multiplex PCR; TCRdb stores just in-frame clones and leaves some out. The sample contains under 200,000 clones, approximately 91% of which appear only once. This study enrolled people aged 18 to 89 from about 24 US geographic areas. The study counted Cohort 3 donors as recovered given two negative PCRs, clearance, or symptom resolution. The rearrangement uses TRBV7-8 and TRBJ2-7; the D gene is possibly TRBD2 (6 bases). Sequencing used PBMCs or T cells enriched from blood (not recorded which). This clonotype was sampled from a woman younger than 35 who had recovered from COVID-19. CDR3 sequence (DNA): TGTGCCAGCAGCTTATTCGCGGGAAGACAGTACTTC. Protein product: CASSLFAGRQYF.